This T cell receptor beta chain was found in a study of cytomegalovirus exposure and HLA in healthy donors. PCR involved 60 Vbeta and 13 Jbeta primers. The repertoire was sequenced with immunoSEQ multiplex PCR; TCRdb's copy has only in-frame clones and lacks some. The sample shows just over 150,000 clones, nearly 80% of them seen only once. Study observations and caveats: Links to common viral pathogens appeared, in a later analysis, for several of the most significant clusters. A prior analysis recorded that most TCR beta V segments were productive about 87% or about 30% of the time. A list of 164 TCR beta chains associated with cytomegalovirus was given. By HLA locus, TCR association rates varied in a later analysis, with DRB1 showing the most and HLA-C the fewest.

V lost 5 bases and J 8 bases, leaving 29 bases between the germline ends. There are 18 residues in the CDR3. Per germline, CDR1 MGHRA and CDR2 YSYEKL. As to this clone: What it recognizes is unknown.

The origin of this receptor is a woman aged 40 to 55 in good health and CMV-seronegative. J is TRBJ2-3 and V is TRBV4-1; D possibly corresponds to TRBD2 (6 bases). The sequencing input was PBMCs. The CDR3 sequence is CASSSPEGRRWESGTQYF. The DNA of the CDR3 is TGCGCCAGCAGCTCCCCGGAGGGCAGGCGGTGGGAGTCGGGTACGCAGTATTTT.